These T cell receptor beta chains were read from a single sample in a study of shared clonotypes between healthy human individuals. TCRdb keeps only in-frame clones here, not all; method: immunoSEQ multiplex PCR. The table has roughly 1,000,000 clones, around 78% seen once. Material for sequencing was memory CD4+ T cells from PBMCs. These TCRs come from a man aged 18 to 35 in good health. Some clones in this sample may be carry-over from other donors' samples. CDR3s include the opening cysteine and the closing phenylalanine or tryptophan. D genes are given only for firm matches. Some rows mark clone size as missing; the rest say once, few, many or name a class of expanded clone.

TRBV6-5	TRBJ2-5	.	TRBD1	CASAGTVGETQYF	TGTGCCAGCGCCGGGACAGTCGGAGAGACCCAGTACTTC
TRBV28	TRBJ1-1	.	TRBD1	CASSLWTGTANTEAFF	TGTGCCAGCAGTTTATGGACCGGGACAGCGAACACTGAAGCTTTCTTT
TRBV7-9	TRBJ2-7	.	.	CASSFGLTSHEQYF	TGTGCCAGCAGCTTTGGCCTAACCAGCCACGAGCAGTACTTC
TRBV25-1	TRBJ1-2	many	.	CASSEQGSLGGYTF	TGTGCCAGCAGTGAACAGGGCAGCCTAGGTGGCTACACCTTC
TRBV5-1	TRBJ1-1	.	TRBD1	CASSRDRGATEAFF	TGCGCCAGCAGCAGGGACAGGGGGGCGACTGAAGCTTTCTTT
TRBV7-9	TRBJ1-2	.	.	CASSPVRRGYGYTF	TGTGCCAGCAGCCCCGTCCGGAGGGGCTATGGCTACACCTTC
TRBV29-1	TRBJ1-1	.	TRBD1	CSAGRGQGFMNTEAFF	TGCAGCGCCGGACGGGGACAGGGATTCATGAACACTGAAGCTTTCTTT
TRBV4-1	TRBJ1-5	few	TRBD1	CASSQVTGGGTLNQPQHF	TGCGCCAGCAGCCAAGTTACAGGGGGCGGGACCCTCAATCAGCCCCAGCATTTT
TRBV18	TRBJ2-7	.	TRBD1	CASSPGTGMEEQYF	TGTGCCAGCTCACCAGGGACAGGGATGGAAGAGCAGTACTTC
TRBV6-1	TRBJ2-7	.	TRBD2	CASRPSGRISYEQYF	TGTGCCAGCAGACCTAGCGGGAGGATCTCCTACGAGCAGTACTTC
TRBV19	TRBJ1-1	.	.	CASSMFGQGEAFF	TGTGCCAGTAGTATGTTTGGGCAGGGGGAAGCTTTCTTT
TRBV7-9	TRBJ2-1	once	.	CASSKQGDYGGSTDHEQFF	TGTGCCAGCAGCAAACAGGGGGACTACGGCGGGAGTACCGATCATGAGCAGTTCTTC
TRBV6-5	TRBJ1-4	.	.	CASSYRINEKLFF	TGTGCCAGCAGTTACCGTATTAATGAAAAACTGTTTTTT
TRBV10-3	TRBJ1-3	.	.	CAISVGGINSGNTIYF	TGTGCCATCAGTGTTGGTGGGATCAACTCTGGAAACACCATATATTTT
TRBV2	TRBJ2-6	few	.	CASSEEGGTGANVLTF	TGTGCCAGCAGTGAAGAAGGAGGAACTGGGGCCAACGTCCTGACTTTC
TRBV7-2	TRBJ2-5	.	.	CASSLKGETQYF	TGTGCCAGCAGCTTAAAGGGTGAGACCCAGTACTTC
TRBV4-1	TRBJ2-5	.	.	CASSQAWNGPQETQYF	TGCGCCAGCAGCCAAGCCTGGAATGGTCCCCAAGAGACCCAGTACTTC
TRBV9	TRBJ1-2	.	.	CASSVGGVAGYGYTF	TGTGCCAGCAGCGTAGGAGGGGTAGCTGGCTATGGCTACACCTTC
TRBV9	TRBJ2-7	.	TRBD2	CASSVTGGSSYEQYF	TGTGCCAGCAGCGTAACCGGCGGGAGCTCCTACGAGCAGTACTTC
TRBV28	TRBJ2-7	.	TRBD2	CASIRAGPRGEQYF	TGTGCCAGCATTCGAGCGGGACCGCGGGGGGAGCAGTACTTC
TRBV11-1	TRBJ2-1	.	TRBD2	CASSLAQREGPEQFF	TGTGCCAGCAGCTTAGCACAGCGGGAGGGCCCTGAGCAGTTCTTC
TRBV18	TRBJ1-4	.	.	CASSPLGTANEKLFF	TGTGCCAGCTCACCATTGGGAACCGCTAATGAAAAACTGTTTTTT
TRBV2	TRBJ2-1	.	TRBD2	CASRGTSAYNEQFF	TGTGCCAGCAGGGGGACTAGCGCTTACAATGAGCAGTTCTTC
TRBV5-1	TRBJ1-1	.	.	CASSFGDGNTEAFF	TGCGCCAGCAGCTTCGGGGACGGGAACACTGAAGCTTTCTTT
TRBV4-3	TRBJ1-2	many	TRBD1	CASSLGTGGRGYTF	TGCGCCAGCAGTCTCGGGACAGGTGGTCGTGGCTACACCTTC
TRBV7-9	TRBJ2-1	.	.	CAWAPANEQFF	TGTGCGTGGGCCCCGGCCAATGAGCAGTTCTTC
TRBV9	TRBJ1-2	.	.	CASSVGVIVSYYGYTF	TGTGCCAGCAGCGTAGGTGTAATCGTAAGCTACTATGGCTACACCTTC
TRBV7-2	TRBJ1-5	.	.	CASSLGQTQGQPQHF	TGTGCCAGCAGCCTAGGACAGACTCAAGGTCAGCCCCAGCATTTT
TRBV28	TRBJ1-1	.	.	CASSSHPLRNTEAFF	TGTGCCAGCAGTTCTCACCCTTTAAGGAACACTGAAGCTTTCTTT
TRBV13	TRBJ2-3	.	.	CASSLRDTDTQYF	TGTGCCAGCAGCTTGAGGGACACAGATACGCAGTATTTT
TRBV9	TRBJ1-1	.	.	CASSVEDSEAFF	TGTGCCAGCAGCGTAGAGGACAGTGAAGCTTTCTTT
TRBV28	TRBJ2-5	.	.	CASSTRPRQTQYF	TGTGCCAGCAGTACCAGGCCCAGGCAGACCCAGTACTTC
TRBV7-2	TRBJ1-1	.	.	CASSLGQNTEAFF	TGTGCCAGCAGCTTGGGCCAGAACACTGAAGCTTTCTTT
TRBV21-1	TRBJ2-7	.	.	CASSKGGGDEQYF	TGTGCCAGCAGCAAAGGGGGAGGCGACGAGCAGTACTTC
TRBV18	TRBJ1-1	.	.	CASSPAGANTEAFF	TGTGCCAGCTCACCTGCCGGAGCGAACACTGAAGCTTTCTTT
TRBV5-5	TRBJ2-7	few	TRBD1	CASSGPGTGSYEQYF	TGTGCCAGCAGTGGTCCCGGGACAGGTTCCTACGAGCAGTACTTC
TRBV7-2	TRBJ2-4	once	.	CASSPRESKNIQYF	TGTGCCAGCAGCCCCCGGGAGAGCAAAAACATTCAGTACTTC
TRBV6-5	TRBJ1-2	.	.	CASSSLTGYGYTF	TGTGCCAGCAGCTCCCTCACGGGCTATGGCTACACCTTC
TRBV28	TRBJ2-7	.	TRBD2	CASRLWATSGSYEQYF	TGTGCCAGCAGATTGTGGGCGACTAGCGGCTCCTACGAGCAGTACTTC
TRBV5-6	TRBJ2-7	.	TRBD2	CASSFAGLPPYEQYF	TGTGCCAGCAGCTTCGCGGGACTACCTCCCTACGAGCAGTACTTC
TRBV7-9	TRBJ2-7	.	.	CASSLTETPPEQYF	TGTGCCAGCAGCTTAACTGAAACCCCCCCCGAGCAGTACTTC
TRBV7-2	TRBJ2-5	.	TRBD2	CASSPGGGLAGGPWETQYF	TGTGCCAGCAGCCCGGGCGGGGGACTAGCGGGAGGGCCGTGGGAGACCCAGTACTTC
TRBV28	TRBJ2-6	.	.	CASSPPEGAGRGANVLTF	TGTGCCAGCAGTCCCCCGGAGGGGGCTGGGAGAGGGGCCAACGTCCTGACTTTC
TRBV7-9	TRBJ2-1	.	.	CASSFPVRDEQFF	TGTGCCAGCAGCTTCCCCGTCCGGGATGAGCAGTTCTTC
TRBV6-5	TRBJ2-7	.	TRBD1	CASSSIDRDEQYF	TGTGCCAGCAGTTCAATAGACAGGGACGAGCAGTACTTC
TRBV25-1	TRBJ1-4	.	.	CASSDGGASNEKLFF	TGTGCCAGCAGTGACGGGGGGGCCTCTAATGAAAAACTGTTTTTT
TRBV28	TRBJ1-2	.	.	CASTYAGFYGYTF	TGTGCCAGCACCTACGCGGGATTCTATGGCTACACCTTC
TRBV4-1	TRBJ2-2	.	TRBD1	CASSTPGQGIPGELFF	TGCGCCAGCAGCACACCGGGACAGGGGATCCCCGGGGAGCTGTTTTTT
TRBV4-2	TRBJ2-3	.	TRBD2	CASSQEQLAIRTDTQYF	TGTGCCAGCAGCCAAGAACAACTAGCGATACGCACAGATACGCAGTATTTT
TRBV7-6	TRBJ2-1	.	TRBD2	CASSLIAGVGNEQFF	TGTGCCAGCAGCTTAATAGCGGGAGTGGGTAATGAGCAGTTCTTC
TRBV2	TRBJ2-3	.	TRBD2	CASSGLAGPDTQYF	TGTGCCAGCAGTGGACTAGCGGGACCGGATACGCAGTATTTT
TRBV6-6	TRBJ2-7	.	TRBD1	CASSYSGQGEHEQYF	TGTGCCAGCAGTTACTCCGGACAGGGTGAGCACGAGCAGTACTTC
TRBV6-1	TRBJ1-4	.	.	CASSEWATNEKLFF	TGTGCCAGCAGTGAGTGGGCGACTAATGAAAAACTGTTTTTT
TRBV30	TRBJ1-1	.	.	CAWSGAATEAFF	TGTGCCTGGAGTGGGGCGGCCACTGAAGCTTTCTTT
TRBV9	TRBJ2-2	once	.	CASSVVDGELFF	TGTGCCAGCAGCGTAGTGGACGGGGAGCTGTTTTTT